This TCR beta chain was found in a study of response to subunit inactivated influenza vaccine. Findings of the study overall: The authors put forward the suggestion that each seasonal influenza vaccination may bring in only a limited number of new T cells.

MiXCR was run by TCRdb on the RT-PCR reads, yielding one entry per CDR3 protein. The table records 490,000 or so distinct CDR3 sequences, less than 10% of them present only once. CDR1 and CDR2 from the germline V gene are SNHLY and FYNNEI. The CDR3 has 16 residues. With 5 bases removed from V and 2 bases from J, the gap between germline ends came to 18 bases. This clonotype was detected many times. The antigen is unknown. This receptor was identified in a man aged 45 to 75 who received an inactivated influenza vaccine. The gene calls are TRBV2 and TRBJ2-5; D possibly corresponds to TRBD1 (6 bases). Source: PBMCs from blood, taken around 25 months after vaccination. The CDR3 sequence is CASSRSQGPHQETQYF. The CDR3 DNA is TGTGCCAGCAGTAGATCCCAGGGGCCCCATCAAGAGACCCAGTACTTC.